This T cell receptor (beta chain) is drawn from a study of breast tumors, draining lymph nodes, adjacent tissues. A remark on this clonotype: Its specificity is not known.

Germline CDR1 reads SEHNR; CDR2 reads FQNEAQ (reference sequence). The CDR3 extends over 18 amino acids. V was cut by 3 bases and J by 0 bases, with 18 bases left in between. Findings and limits, study-wide: Tumor T cell lymph node origin was a supported hypothesis, not proven. Findings are consistent with lymph node origin and intratumoral expansion of most tumor T cells. Tumor TCR diversity was below lymph nodes but above nontumor tissue. Compared with basal-like, luminal-like tumors shared significantly more repertoire with nontumor tissue.

TCRdb independently ran MiXCR on the multiplex PCR reads; one entry per CDR3 protein. Of about 180,000 distinct CDR3 sequences in the sample, around a third were seen once. Samples came from axillary lymph nodes draining the breast cancer. This chain links TRBV7-9 with TRBJ2-1; D may be TRBD2 (6 bases). The sequence was collected from a female donor with breast cancer. Some clones in this sample may be carry-over from other donors' samples. Input material: axillary lymph node tissue. The CDR3 protein is CASSFYGGRMSSYNEQFF. CDR3 DNA sequence: TGTGCCAGCAGCTTCTATGGGGGGAGGATGAGCTCCTACAATGAGCAGTTCTTC.